The sequence of this T cell receptor beta chain was determined in a study of control samples from healthy donors and cancer patients. Trimming removed 0 bases from V and 4 bases from J, with 16 bases in between. The CDR3 totals 17 residues. Germline V CDR1 and CDR2: LGHNA, YNFKEQ. The protocol was immunoSEQ multiplex PCR, while the TCRdb copy is restricted to in-frame clones and leaves out a portion. The sample includes 150,000 to 200,000 clones, approximately 94% of them seen just once. The sequenced material came from blood. V and J are TRBV4-2 and TRBJ1-3; tentative D call: TRBD1 (5 bases). The TCR originated in a woman aged 18 to 35 in good health. CDR3 loop: CASSQDRGGSAGNTIYF. The DNA for the CDR3 is TGTGCCAGCAGCCAAGATCGGGGGGGGTCAGCAGGAAACACCATATATTTT.